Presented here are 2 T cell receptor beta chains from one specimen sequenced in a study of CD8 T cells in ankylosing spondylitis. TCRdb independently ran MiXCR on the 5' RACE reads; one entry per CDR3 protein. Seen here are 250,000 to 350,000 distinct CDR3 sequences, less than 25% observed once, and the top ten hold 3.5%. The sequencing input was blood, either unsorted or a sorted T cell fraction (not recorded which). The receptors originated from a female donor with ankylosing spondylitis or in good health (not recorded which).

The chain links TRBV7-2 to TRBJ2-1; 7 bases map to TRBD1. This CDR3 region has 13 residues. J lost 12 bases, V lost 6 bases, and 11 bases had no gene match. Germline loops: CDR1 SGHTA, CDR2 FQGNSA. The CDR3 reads CASSPLGGSGQFF. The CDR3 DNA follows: TGTGCCAGCAGTCCTCTAGGGGGCTCTGGGCAGTTCTTC.

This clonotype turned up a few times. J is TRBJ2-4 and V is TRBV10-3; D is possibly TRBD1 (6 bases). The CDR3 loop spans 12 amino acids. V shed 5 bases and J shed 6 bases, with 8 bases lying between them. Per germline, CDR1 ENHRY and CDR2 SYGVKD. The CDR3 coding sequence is TGTGCCATCAGTTTGGACAGAAACATTCAGTACTTC. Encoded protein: CAISLDRNIQYF.